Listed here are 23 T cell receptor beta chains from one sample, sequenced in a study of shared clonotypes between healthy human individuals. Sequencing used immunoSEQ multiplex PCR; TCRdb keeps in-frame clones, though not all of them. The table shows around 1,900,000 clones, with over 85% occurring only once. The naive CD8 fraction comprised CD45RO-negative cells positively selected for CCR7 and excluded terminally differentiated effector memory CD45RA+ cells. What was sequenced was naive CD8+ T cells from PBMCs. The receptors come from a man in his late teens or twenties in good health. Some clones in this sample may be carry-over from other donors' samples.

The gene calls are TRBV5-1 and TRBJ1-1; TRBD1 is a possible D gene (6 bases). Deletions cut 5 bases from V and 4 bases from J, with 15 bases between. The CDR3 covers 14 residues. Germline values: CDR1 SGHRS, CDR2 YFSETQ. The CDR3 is CASRYTGTGTEAFF. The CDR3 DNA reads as TGCGCCAGCAGGTATACAGGGACGGGCACTGAAGCTTTCTTT.

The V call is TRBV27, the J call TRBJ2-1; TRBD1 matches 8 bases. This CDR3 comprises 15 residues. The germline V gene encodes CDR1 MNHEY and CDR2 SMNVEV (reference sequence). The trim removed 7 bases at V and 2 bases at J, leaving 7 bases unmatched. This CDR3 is CASNAGQVPYNEQFF. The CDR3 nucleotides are TGTGCCAGCAATGCGGGACAGGTACCCTACAATGAGCAGTTCTTC.

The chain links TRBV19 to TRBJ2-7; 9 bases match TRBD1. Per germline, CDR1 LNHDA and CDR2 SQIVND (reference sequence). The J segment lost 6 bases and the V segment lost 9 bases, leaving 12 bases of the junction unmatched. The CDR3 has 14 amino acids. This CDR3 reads CASSLGTGQSEQYF. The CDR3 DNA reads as TGTGCCAGCTCCTTGGGGACAGGGCAGTCCGAGCAGTACTTC.

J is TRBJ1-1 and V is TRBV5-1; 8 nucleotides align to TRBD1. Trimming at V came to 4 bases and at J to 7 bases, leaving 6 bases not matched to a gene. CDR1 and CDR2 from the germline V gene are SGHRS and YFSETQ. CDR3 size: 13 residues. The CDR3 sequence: CASSPLDRDEAFF. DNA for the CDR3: TGCGCCAGCAGCCCGTTGGACAGGGATGAAGCTTTCTTT.

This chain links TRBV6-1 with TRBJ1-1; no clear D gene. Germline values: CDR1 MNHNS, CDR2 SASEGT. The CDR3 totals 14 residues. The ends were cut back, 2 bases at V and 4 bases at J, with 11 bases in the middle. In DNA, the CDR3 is TGTGCCAGCAGTGAATTAGTGTACGGCACTGAAGCTTTCTTT. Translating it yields CASSELVYGTEAFF.

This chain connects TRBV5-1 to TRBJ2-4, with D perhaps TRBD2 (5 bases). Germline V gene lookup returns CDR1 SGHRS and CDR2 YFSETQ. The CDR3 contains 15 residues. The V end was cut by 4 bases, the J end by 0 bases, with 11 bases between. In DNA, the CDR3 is TGCGCCAGCAGCCGTGCCGGGGTAGCCAAAAACATTCAGTACTTC. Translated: CASSRAGVAKNIQYF.

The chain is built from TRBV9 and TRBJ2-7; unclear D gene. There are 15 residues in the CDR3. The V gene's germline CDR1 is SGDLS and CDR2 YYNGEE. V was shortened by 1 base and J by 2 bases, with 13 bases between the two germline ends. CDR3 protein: CASSVSPGGAYEQYF. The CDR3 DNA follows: TGTGCCAGCAGCGTATCGCCGGGTGGCGCCTACGAGCAGTACTTC.

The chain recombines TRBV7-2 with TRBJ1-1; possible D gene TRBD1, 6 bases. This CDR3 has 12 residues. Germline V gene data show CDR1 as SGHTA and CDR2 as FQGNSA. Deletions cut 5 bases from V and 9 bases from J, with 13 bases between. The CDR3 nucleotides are TGTGCCAGCAGCACGAGGGGGGGGCAAGCTTTCTTT. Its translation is CASSTRGGQAFF.

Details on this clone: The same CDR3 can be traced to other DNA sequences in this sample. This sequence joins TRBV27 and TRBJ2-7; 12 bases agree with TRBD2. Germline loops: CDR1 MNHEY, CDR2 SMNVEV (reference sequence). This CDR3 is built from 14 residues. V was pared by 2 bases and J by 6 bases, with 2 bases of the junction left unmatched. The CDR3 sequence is CASSLASGRGEQYF. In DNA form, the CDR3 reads TGTGCCAGCAGTTTAGCTAGCGGGAGGGGCGAGCAGTACTTC.

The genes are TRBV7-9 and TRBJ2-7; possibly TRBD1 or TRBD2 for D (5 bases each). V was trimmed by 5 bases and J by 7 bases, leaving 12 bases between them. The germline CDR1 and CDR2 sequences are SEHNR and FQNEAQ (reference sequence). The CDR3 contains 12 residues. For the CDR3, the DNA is TGTGCCAGCAGCCTTACATGGGGGGAGCAGTACTTC. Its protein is CASSLTWGEQYF.

The CDR3 sequence: CASSIGLAGEQYF. The CDR3 coding sequence is TGCGCCAGCAGCATCGGACTAGCGGGCGAGCAGTACTTC. The chain carries TRBV5-1 and TRBJ2-7; TRBD2 agrees at 11 bases. The CDR3 contains 13 residues. Trimming at V came to 4 bases and at J to 6 bases, leaving 3 bases not matched to a gene. The germline V gene encodes CDR1 SGHRS and CDR2 YFSETQ.

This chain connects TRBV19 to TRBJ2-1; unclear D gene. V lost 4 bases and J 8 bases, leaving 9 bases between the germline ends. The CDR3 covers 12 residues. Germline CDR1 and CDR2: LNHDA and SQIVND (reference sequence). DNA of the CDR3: TGTGCCAGTAGTACCCCAACCCATGAGCAGTTCTTC. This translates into CASSTPTHEQFF.

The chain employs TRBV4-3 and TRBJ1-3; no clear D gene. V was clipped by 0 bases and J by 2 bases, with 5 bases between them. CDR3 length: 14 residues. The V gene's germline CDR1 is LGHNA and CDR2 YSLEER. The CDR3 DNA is TGCGCCAGCAGCCAAGATCATCCTGGAAACACCATATATTTT. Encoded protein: CASSQDHPGNTIYF.

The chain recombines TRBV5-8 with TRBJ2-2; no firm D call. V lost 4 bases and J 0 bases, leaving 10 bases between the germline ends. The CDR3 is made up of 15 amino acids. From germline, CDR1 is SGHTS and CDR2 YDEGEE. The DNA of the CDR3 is TGTGCCAGCAGCCTCTCCCAGACGAACACCGGGGAGCTGTTTTTT. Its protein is CASSLSQTNTGELFF.

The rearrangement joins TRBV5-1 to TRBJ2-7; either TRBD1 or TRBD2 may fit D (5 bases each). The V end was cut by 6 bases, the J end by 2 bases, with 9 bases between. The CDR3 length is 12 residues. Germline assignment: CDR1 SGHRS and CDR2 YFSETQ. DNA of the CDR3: TGCGCCAGCACCGGGACGACCTACGAGCAGTACTTC. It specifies CASTGTTYEQYF.

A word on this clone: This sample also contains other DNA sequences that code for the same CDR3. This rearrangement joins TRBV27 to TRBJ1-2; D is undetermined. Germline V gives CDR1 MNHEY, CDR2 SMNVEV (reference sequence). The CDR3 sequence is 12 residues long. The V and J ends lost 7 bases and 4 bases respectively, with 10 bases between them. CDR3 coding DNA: TGTGCCAGCATGGGCGGTGGCTATGGCTACACCTTC. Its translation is CASMGGGYGYTF.

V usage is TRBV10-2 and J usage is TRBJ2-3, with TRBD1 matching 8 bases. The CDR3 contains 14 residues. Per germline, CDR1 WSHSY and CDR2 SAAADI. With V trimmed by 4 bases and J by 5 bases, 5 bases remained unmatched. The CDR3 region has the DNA TGCGCCAGCAGTGTGACAGGGGCGGAAGATACGCAGTATTTT. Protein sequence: CASSVTGAEDTQYF.

The CDR3 region has the DNA TGTGCCAGCAGACCGGACCTCGGGGCCGGGGAGCTGTTTTTT. Translation: CASRPDLGAGELFF. The V and J genes are TRBV9 and TRBJ2-2, with TRBD2 as a possible D gene (5 bases). The CDR3 contains 14 residues. The V end lost 5 bases, the J end lost 6 bases, and 14 bases lay between the germline ends. The V gene's germline CDR1 is SGDLS and CDR2 YYNGEE.

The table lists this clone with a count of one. In DNA, the CDR3 is TGTGCCTGGAGTATGGGGGCTTACGAGCAGTACTTC. This encodes CAWSMGAYEQYF. J is TRBJ2-7 and V is TRBV30; TRBD1 is a possible D gene (6 bases). Trimming cost V 2 bases and J 4 bases, with 9 bases left between them. The CDR3 length is 12 residues. CDR1 is GTSNPN, CDR2 SVGIG, per germline (reference sequence).

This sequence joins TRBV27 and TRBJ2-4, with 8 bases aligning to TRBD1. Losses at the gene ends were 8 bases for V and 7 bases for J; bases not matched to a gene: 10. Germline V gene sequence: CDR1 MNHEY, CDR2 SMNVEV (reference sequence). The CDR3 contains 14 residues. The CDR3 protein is CASRPQGAGNIQYF. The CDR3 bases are TGTGCCAGCCGCCCCCAGGGGGCGGGGAACATTCAGTACTTC.

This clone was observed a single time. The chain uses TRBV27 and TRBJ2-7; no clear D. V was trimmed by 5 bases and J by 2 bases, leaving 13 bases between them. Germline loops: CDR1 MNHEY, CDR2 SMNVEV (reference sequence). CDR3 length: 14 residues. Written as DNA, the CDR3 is TGTGCCAGCAGTCCCCCAGGATACCCCTACGAGCAGTACTTC. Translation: CASSPPGYPYEQYF.

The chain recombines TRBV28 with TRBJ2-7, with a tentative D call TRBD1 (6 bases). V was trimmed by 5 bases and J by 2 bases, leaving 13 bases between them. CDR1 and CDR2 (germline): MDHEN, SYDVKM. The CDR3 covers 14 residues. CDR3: CASSIPRGPYEQYF. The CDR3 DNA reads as TGTGCCAGCAGTATCCCCAGGGGACCCTACGAGCAGTACTTC. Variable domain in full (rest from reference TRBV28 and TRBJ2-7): DVKVTQSSRYLVKRTGEKVFLECVQDMDHENMFWYRQDPGLGLRLIYFSYDVKMKEKGDIPEGYSVSREKKERFSLILESASTNQTSMYLCASSIPRGPYEQYFGPGTRLTVT.

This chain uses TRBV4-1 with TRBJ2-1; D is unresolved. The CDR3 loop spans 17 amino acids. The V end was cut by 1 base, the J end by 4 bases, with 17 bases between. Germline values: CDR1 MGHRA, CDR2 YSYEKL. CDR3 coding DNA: TGCGCCAGCAGCCAAGTATCGGTCGCGACCTTATACAATGAGCAGTTCTTC. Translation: CASSQVSVATLYNEQFF.